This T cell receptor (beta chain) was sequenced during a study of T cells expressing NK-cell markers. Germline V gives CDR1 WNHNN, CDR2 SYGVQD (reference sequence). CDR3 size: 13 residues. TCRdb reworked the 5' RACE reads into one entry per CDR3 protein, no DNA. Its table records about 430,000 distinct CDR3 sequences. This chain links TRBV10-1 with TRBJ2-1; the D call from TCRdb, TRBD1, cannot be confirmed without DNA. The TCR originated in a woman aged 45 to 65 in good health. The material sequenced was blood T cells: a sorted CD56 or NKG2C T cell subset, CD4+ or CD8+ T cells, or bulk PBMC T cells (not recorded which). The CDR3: CASRAGSVHEQFF.